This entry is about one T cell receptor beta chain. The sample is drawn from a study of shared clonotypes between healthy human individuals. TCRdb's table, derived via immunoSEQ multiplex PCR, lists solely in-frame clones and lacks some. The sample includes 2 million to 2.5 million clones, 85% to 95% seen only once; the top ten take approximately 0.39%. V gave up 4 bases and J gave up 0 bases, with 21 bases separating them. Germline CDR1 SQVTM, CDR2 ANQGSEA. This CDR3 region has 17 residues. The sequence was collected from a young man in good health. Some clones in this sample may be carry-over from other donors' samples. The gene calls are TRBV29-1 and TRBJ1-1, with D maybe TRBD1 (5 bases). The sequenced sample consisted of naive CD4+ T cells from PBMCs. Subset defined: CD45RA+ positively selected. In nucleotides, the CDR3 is TGCAGCGTTGCGCGCGAATGGGGCACACCGATGAACACTGAAGCTTTCTTT. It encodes CSVAREWGTPMNTEAFF.